This TCR beta chain was identified during a study of shared clonotypes between healthy human individuals. Across the study: Per donor, three plates held CD4 naive cells, three held CD4 memory, two held CD8 naive and one held CD8 memory.

Study-wide results and caveats: The study found roughly 5% of naive CD4 clonotypes shared across several donors.

Of note for this clone: Its antigen is not identified. This sample includes further DNA sequences coding for the same CDR3.

Trimming stripped 1 base from V and 0 bases from J, with 8 bases between. This CDR3 is built from 15 residues. Looked up from germline, CDR1 is SGHRS and CDR2 is YFSETQ. Here immunoSEQ multiplex PCR was the method, and the copy in TCRdb shows in-frame clones only, minus some. The data hold about 2 million clones, with roughly 94% observed a single time. The V gene is TRBV5-1, the J gene TRBJ2-1; D uncertain. The sample was naive CD4+ T cells sorted from blood. Subset defined: CD45RA+ positively selected. The source of this sequence is a man aged 18 to 35 in good health. The chain's CDR3 is CASSLRLSSYNEQFF. The CDR3 region has the DNA TGCGCCAGCAGCTTGAGGTTGAGCTCCTACAATGAGCAGTTCTTC. The entire variable domain, with the rest obtained from reference TRBV5-1 and TRBJ2-1, is as follows: KAGVTQTPRYLIKTRGQQVTLSCSPISGHRSVSWYQQTPGQGLQFLFEYFSETQRNKGNFPGRFSGRQFSNSRSEMNVSTLELGDSALYLCASSLRLSSYNEQFFGPGTRLTVL.